These 21 T cell receptor beta chains were all obtained from the same sample, sequenced in a study of T cells in Graves' hyperthyroidism and ophthalmopathy. Template material for amplifying TCR beta CDR3 regions consisted of RNA transcripts. Primed by the HTBI set, a first-round RT-PCR was run on the TCR CDR3. TCRdb processed the multiplex PCR reads anew with MiXCR; each CDR3 protein has one entry. The sample consists of around 620,000 distinct CDR3 sequences, 13% to 15% of them appearing once. The sequencing sample was made of blood. The receptors stem from a woman between 18 and 29 years old with Graves' ophthalmopathy.

This clonotype appeared many times. This rearrangement joins TRBV20-1 to TRBJ2-1; TRBD2 is a possible D gene (6 bases). The V and J ends lost 5 bases and 5 bases respectively, with 13 bases between them. The CDR3 runs 13 residues. Germline lookup yields CDR1 DFQATT and CDR2 SNEGSKA (reference sequence). The CDR3 sequence is CSAPSAGHNEQFF. Here the CDR3 DNA reads TGCAGTGCTCCAAGCGCGGGACACAATGAGCAGTTCTTC.

This clonotype was counted many times. This chain uses TRBV7-9 with TRBJ2-7; 10 nucleotides align to TRBD1. The CDR3 runs to 18 residues. Germline-derived CDR1 and CDR2 are SEHNR and FQNEAQ (reference sequence). V gave up 5 bases and J gave up 0 bases; unmatched junction bases: 13. Here the CDR3 reads CASSPRGQGPFSSYEQYF. The DNA for the CDR3 is TGTGCCAGCAGCCCGAGGGGACAGGGGCCTTTTAGCTCCTACGAGCAGTACTTC.

The V call is TRBV13, the J call TRBJ2-1; 14 nucleotides match TRBD2. This CDR3 is 14 amino acids long. The V gene's germline CDR1 is PRHDT and CDR2 FYEKMQ (reference sequence). After removal of 7 bases from V and 6 bases from J, the junction contained 2 bases not matched to a gene. The CDR3 here is CASKGLAGVNEQFF. The CDR3 bases are TGTGCCAGCAAGGGACTAGCGGGAGTCAATGAGCAGTTCTTC.

This clonotype turned up a few times. The chain carries TRBV19 and TRBJ1-2; TRBD1 matches at 9 bases. The V segment lost 7 bases and the J segment 2 bases; nucleotides outside the gene matches: 17. The germline V gene has CDR1 LNHDA and CDR2 SQIVND (reference sequence). The CDR3 has 18 residues. The CDR3 region is CASNLPGQGESGNYGYTF. The CDR3 DNA reads TGTGCCAGTAATCTACCGGGACAGGGAGAGAGCGGGAACTATGGCTACACCTTC. Combining the CDR3 with reference TRBV19 and TRBJ1-2 gives the whole variable domain DGGITQSPKYLFRKEGQNVTLSCEQNLNHDAMYWYRQDPGQGLRLIYYSQIVNDFQKGDIAEGYSVSREKKESFPLTVTSAQKNPTAFYLCASNLPGQGESGNYGYTFGSGTRLTVV.

This clonotype was detected many times. The chain employs TRBV11-2 and TRBJ1-2; a weak D match, TRBD1 (6 bases). Germline lookup yields CDR1 SGHAT and CDR2 FQNNGV. The CDR3 runs 15 residues. V was pared by 0 bases and J by 2 bases, with 10 bases between. CDR3 bases: TGTGCCAGCAGCTTAGATCACAGGGAGAACTATGGCTACACCTTC. Protein sequence: CASSLDHRENYGYTF.

The chain has TRBV6-1 and TRBJ2-5, with TRBD2 as a possible D gene (6 bases). The CDR3 length is 13 residues. Germline V gene sequence: CDR1 MNHNS, CDR2 SASEGT. V was clipped by 7 bases and J by 8 bases, with 17 bases between them. The CDR3 region has the DNA TGTGCCAGCACCGCTAGCGAACGAGCTACCCAGTACTTC. This sequence encodes CASTASERATQYF.

This clonotype was picked up many times. The chain couples TRBV28 to TRBJ1-3; D unresolved. This CDR3 contains 14 residues. Germline V gene lookup returns CDR1 MDHEN and CDR2 SYDVKM. With 5 bases removed from V and 4 bases from J, the gap between germline ends came to 12 bases. The CDR3 DNA sequence: TGTGCCAGCAGTCCCCGCTTGACAGGAAACACCATATATTTT. Amino acids: CASSPRLTGNTIYF.

This clonotype came up many times. The chain couples TRBV6-1 to TRBJ1-1; no firm D call. V lost 5 bases, J lost 0 bases, and 10 bases lay in between. The germline V gene encodes CDR1 MNHNS and CDR2 SASEGT. The CDR3 sequence is 14 residues long. The chain's CDR3 is CASSYPGVNTEAFF. DNA for the CDR3: TGTGCCAGCAGTTATCCTGGAGTGAACACTGAAGCTTTCTTT.

V is TRBV6-2 or TRBV6-3 and J is TRBJ2-6; 8 bases align to TRBD1. The junction had 13 bases not matched to a gene; V was cut back by 7 bases and J by 2 bases. Germline V gene data show CDR1 as MNHEY and CDR2 as SVGEGT. CDR3 length equals 18 residues. Written as DNA, the CDR3 is TGTGCCAGCACCCAGACAGGGGCCTCCCCTCCTGGGGCCAACGTCCTGACTTTC. Translation: CASTQTGASPPGANVLTF.

This clonotype was detected only a few times. CDR3 sequence reads: CASSPRSGLAGPSSYNEQFF. As DNA, the CDR3 is TGTGCCAGCAGCCCAAGATCTGGACTAGCGGGACCAAGCTCCTACAATGAGCAGTTCTTC. The chain combines TRBV11-3 with TRBJ2-1, with 12 nucleotides matching TRBD2. J lost 0 bases, V lost 5 bases, and 14 bases had no gene match. This CDR3 is 20 amino acids long. Germline-derived CDR1 and CDR2 are SGHNT and YENEEA.

This clonotype was found many times. V and J are TRBV12-3 or TRBV12-4 and TRBJ1-5; D remains ambiguous. Between the trimmed V and J ends, which lost 3 bases and 3 bases, there was a span of 12 bases. The CDR3 is made up of 15 amino acids. CDR3 residues: CASSLGLGPNQPQHF. The CDR3 nucleotides are TGTGCCAGCAGTTTGGGCCTAGGACCCAATCAGCCCCAGCATTTT.

The chain couples TRBV27 to TRBJ1-3; no reliable D call. CDR3 length: 13 amino acids. Germline V gives CDR1 MNHEY, CDR2 SMNVEV (reference sequence). V was shortened by 8 bases and J by 0 bases, with 8 bases between the two germline ends. The CDR3 is CASCSSSGNTIYF. The CDR3, as DNA: TGTGCCAGCTGTTCCAGCTCTGGAAACACCATATATTTT.

This clonotype has a count of ten or more. This chain connects TRBV12-3 or TRBV12-4 to TRBJ2-5, with 12 nucleotides matching TRBD2. The trim removed 5 bases at V and 0 bases at J, leaving 7 bases unmatched. The CDR3 totals 17 residues. CDR3 protein: CASSNPTSGRYQETQYF. DNA of the CDR3: TGTGCCAGCAGTAATCCCACTAGCGGGAGGTACCAAGAGACCCAGTACTTC.

To note about this clonotype: Sequence at one end of the junction differs from germline and may be a read error. This chain links TRBV6-1 with TRBJ1-1; D gene ambiguous. The CDR3 is 10 amino acids. Germline CDR1 reads MNHNS; CDR2 reads SASEGT. Here the CDR3 reads CASIESEAFF. CDR3 DNA: TGTGCCAGCATTGAATCTGAAGCTTTCTTT.

The chain carries TRBV19 and TRBJ1-4; TRBD1 aligns across 7 bases. The CDR3 covers 14 residues. Trimming at V came to 6 bases and at J to 7 bases, leaving 8 bases not matched to a gene. CDR1 and CDR2 from the germline V gene are LNHDA and SQIVND (reference sequence). CDR3 DNA sequence: TGTGCCAGTAGCAACAGGGGAAAGAGTGAAAAACTGTTTTTT. It codes for CASSNRGKSEKLFF.

This clonotype was counted ten times or more. The chain has TRBV7-3 and TRBJ2-3, with D possibly being TRBD1 or TRBD2 (5 bases each). The germline V gene has CDR1 SGHTA and CDR2 FQGTGA. CDR3 size: 13 residues. The V and J ends lost 5 bases and 6 bases respectively, with 12 bases between them. CDR3 in DNA: TGTGCCAGCAGCACGGTAGGGGACGATACGCAGTATTTT. Encoded protein: CASSTVGDDTQYF.

This clonotype was recorded at least ten times. The rearrangement links TRBV27 to TRBJ2-7; D call uncertain. Trimming cost V 6 bases and J 3 bases, with 21 bases left between them. The CDR3 loop spans 16 amino acids. CDR1 MNHEY and CDR2 SMNVEV come from the germline V gene (reference sequence). The CDR3 DNA reads TGTGCCAGCAGCCGAACGGGCCCTAGTTCTGTCTACGAGCAGTACTTC. This sequence encodes CASSRTGPSSVYEQYF.

This clonotype was seen a handful of times. V is TRBV7-9 and J is TRBJ1-1, with D perhaps TRBD1 (5 bases). The germline CDR1 and CDR2 sequences are SEHNR and FQNEAQ (reference sequence). Deletions cut 5 bases from V and 1 base from J, with 17 bases between. The CDR3 covers 16 residues. CDR3 residues: CASSPRVGIGNTEAFF. CDR3 DNA sequence: TGTGCCAGCAGCCCCAGGGTAGGGATTGGGAACACTGAAGCTTTCTTT.

Only a few counts were recorded for this clonotype. This rearrangement joins TRBV4-2 to TRBJ2-5; 7 positions match TRBD2. J lost 1 base, V lost 1 base, and 3 bases had no gene match. This CDR3 region has 15 residues. The V gene's germline CDR1 is LGHNA and CDR2 YNFKEQ. The CDR3, as DNA: TGTGCCAGCAGCCAAGGTGCGGGAGTCCAAGAGACCCAGTACTTC. Translated, it gives CASSQGAGVQETQYF.

Many counts were recorded for this clonotype. The V call is TRBV11-3, the J call TRBJ2-7; tentative D call: TRBD2 (5 bases). The CDR3 consists of 13 residues. Trimming pared 2 bases from V and 7 bases from J, leaving 12 bases between. Germline V gene sequence: CDR1 SGHNT, CDR2 YENEEA. The CDR3 DNA reads TGTGCCAGCAGCTTATCACGGACTGGGGAGCAGTACTTC. It encodes CASSLSRTGEQYF. Looking up the rest from reference TRBV11-3 and TRBJ2-7 gives the full variable domain: EAGVVQSPRYKIIEKKQPVAFWCNPISGHNTLYWYLQNLGQGPELLIRYENEEAVDDSQLPKDRFSAERLKGVDSTLKIQPAELGDSAVYLCASSLSRTGEQYFGPGTRLTVT.

This clonotype was picked up a small number of times. The chain joins TRBV25-1 to TRBJ1-1, with unresolved D. V gave up 6 bases and J gave up 4 bases, with 12 bases separating them. The CDR3 covers 13 residues. CDR1 is MGHDK, CDR2 SYGVNS, per germline. The CDR3 coding sequence is TGTGCCAGCAGGAACCCCGTGGGCACTGAAGCTTTCTTT. Translating gives CASRNPVGTEAFF.